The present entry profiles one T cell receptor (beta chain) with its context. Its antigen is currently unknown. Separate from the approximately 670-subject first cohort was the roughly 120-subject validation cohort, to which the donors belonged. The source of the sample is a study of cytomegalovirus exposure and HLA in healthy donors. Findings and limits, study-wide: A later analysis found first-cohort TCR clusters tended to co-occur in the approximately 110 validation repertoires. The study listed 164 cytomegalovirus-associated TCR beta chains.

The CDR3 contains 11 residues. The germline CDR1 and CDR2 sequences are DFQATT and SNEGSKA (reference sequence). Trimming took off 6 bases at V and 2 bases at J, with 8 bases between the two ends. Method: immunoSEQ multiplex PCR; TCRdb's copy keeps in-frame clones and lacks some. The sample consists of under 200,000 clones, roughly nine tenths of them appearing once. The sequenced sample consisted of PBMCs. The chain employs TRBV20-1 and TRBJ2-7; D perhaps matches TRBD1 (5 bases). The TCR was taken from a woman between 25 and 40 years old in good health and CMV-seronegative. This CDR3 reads CSAQGAYEQYF. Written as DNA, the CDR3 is TGCAGTGCCCAAGGGGCCTACGAGCAGTACTTC.